Sequencing of this T cell receptor beta chain was carried out in a study of T-cell memory formation after mild COVID-19. General study findings and limits: There was no confirmation that second-wave clones peaking on day 37 were SARS-CoV-2 specific. Researchers report contracting CD4+ clones mostly in CM and EM, with CD8+ clones in EMRA.

5'RACE with constant-segment primers yielded barcoded, UMI-tagged TCR alpha and TCR beta cDNA libraries. TCRdb reprocessed the 5' RACE reads via MiXCR and lists one record per CDR3 protein. The table has 500,000 to 650,000 distinct CDR3 sequences, about 20% seen once. The length of the CDR3 is 12 residues. CDR1 and CDR2 (germline): KGHDR, SFDVKD. The V and J ends lost 7 bases and 6 bases respectively, with 11 bases between them. Regarding this clonotype: What it binds is not known.

This sequence joins TRBV24-1 and TRBJ1-1; TRBD1 might be the D (5 bases). The source material was PBMCs or a T cell subset sorted from them (not recorded which). The receptor was derived from an adult woman who had mild COVID-19 (a few samples of this study predate the infection). Cell type and time point are not known. Here the CDR3 DNA reads TGTGCCACCAGATCAGAGGGGCCTGAAGCTTTCTTT. Translating it yields CATRSEGPEAFF.